The 2 T cell receptor beta chains reported below all come from one sample, sequenced in a study of CD8+CD57+ T cells in acquired aplastic anemia. Patients chosen for sequencing had CD8+CD57+ cells that had expanded, as shown by flow cytometry. CDR3 and TCR beta VDJ profiling relied on genomic DNA as the template. TCRdb fed the reads into MiXCR, producing one record per CDR3 protein. The sample has 150,000 or so distinct CDR3 sequences; around 48% are singletons. The sequencing sample was made of sorted CD4+, CD8+, or CD8+CD57+ T cells (not recorded which) from PBMCs. The origin of the receptors is a human donor with aplastic anemia.

The chain uses TRBV20-1 and TRBJ2-2; 8 bases agree with TRBD2. V lost 1 base to trimming and J lost 0 bases; unmatched junction nucleotides: 1. CDR1 is DFQATT, CDR2 SNEGSKA, per germline (reference sequence). The CDR3 consists of 15 residues. The CDR3, as DNA: TGCAGTGCTAGAGCGGGACTAGCGAACACCGGGGAGCTGTTTTTT. It encodes CSARAGLANTGELFF.

Many counts were recorded for this clonotype. The gene calls are TRBV20-1 and TRBJ1-3, with 8 bases that match TRBD1. J gave up 4 bases and V 5 bases, and 10 bases lay outside the gene matches. The CDR3 is 15 amino acids. Germline lookup yields CDR1 DFQATT and CDR2 SNEGSKA (reference sequence). The CDR3 DNA follows: TGCAGTGCTGGACCCGCAGGGGGCAAGGGAAACACCATATATTTT. Protein: CSAGPAGGKGNTIYF.